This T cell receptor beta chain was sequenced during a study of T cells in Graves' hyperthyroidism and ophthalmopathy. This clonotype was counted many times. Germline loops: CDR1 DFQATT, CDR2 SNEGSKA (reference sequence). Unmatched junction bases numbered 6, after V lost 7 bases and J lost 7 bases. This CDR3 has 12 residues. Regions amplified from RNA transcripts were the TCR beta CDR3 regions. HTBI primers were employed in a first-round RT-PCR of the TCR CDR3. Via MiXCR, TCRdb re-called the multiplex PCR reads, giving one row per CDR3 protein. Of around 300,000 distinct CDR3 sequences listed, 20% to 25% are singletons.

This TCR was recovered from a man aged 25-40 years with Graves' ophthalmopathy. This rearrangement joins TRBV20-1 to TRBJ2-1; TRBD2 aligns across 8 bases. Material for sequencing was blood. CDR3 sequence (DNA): TGCAGTGGAAAGCGGGGGTTGAATGAGCAGTTCTTC. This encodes CSGKRGLNEQFF.